Shown below are 26 T cell receptor beta chains from a single sample sequenced in a study of cytomegalovirus exposure and HLA in healthy donors. PCR used 60 Vbeta primers and 13 Jbeta primers. Sequencing was performed with immunoSEQ multiplex PCR; in TCRdb, only in-frame clones are kept and a portion is missing. This table holds under 150,000 clones, around 81% found once. The source material was PBMCs. The receptors were gathered from a woman aged 50 to 65 in good health and CMV-seronegative.

The chain recombines TRBV27 with TRBJ2-4, with 8 bases lining up with TRBD2. Germline V gene lookup returns CDR1 MNHEY and CDR2 SMNVEV (reference sequence). The J segment lost 1 base and the V segment lost 5 bases, leaving 4 bases of the junction unmatched. CDR3 length equals 15 residues. The CDR3 region has the DNA TGTGCCAGCAGTCCAAGCGGGGGCGCCAAAAACATTCAGTACTTC. Translation: CASSPSGGAKNIQYF.

The chain carries TRBV15 and TRBJ2-7; D is uncertain. Trimming shortened V by 0 bases and J by 6 bases, and 15 bases separated the two germline ends. The germline gives CDR1 LNHNV, CDR2 YYDKDF (reference sequence). The CDR3 extends over 15 amino acids. CDR3 bases: TGTGCCACCAGCAGAGATCTCGCGGCCCGACGCGAGCAGTACTTC. It encodes CATSRDLAARREQYF.

V gene TRBV5-1 combines with J gene TRBJ1-1, with 8 bases that match TRBD1. This CDR3 comprises 17 residues. The germline gives CDR1 SGHRS, CDR2 YFSETQ. Trimming cost V 5 bases and J 3 bases; bases outside gene matches: 15. CDR3 amino acids: CASSQNPQGAPDTEAFF. The CDR3 DNA reads as TGCGCCAGCAGTCAAAACCCTCAGGGGGCGCCGGACACTGAAGCTTTCTTT.

This clone has only a few counts. Distinct nucleotide sequences in the sample also encode this CDR3. This chain joins TRBV5-4 and TRBJ2-7; tentative D call: TRBD1 (5 bases). Germline loops: CDR1 SGHNT, CDR2 YYREEE (reference sequence). The CDR3 sequence is 14 residues long. Trimming left V 0 bases short and J 1 base short, with 8 bases between. CDR3 DNA sequence: TGTGCCAGCAGCTTGGGCGACAGATCCTACGAGCAGTACTTC. It yields the protein CASSLGDRSYEQYF.

The CDR3: CASSVSGSSGNEQFF. In nucleotides, the CDR3 is TGTGCCAGCAGCGTAAGCGGGAGTAGCGGCAATGAGCAGTTCTTC. The V gene is TRBV9, the J gene TRBJ2-1; the match to TRBD2 covers 8 bases. Germline CDR1 reads SGDLS; CDR2 reads YYNGEE. V shed 1 base and J 6 bases; nucleotides not matched to a gene: 6. The CDR3 covers 15 residues.

This clone was seen only a few times. The chain joins TRBV4-2 to TRBJ2-7, with TRBD2 as a possible D gene (7 bases). The germline CDR1 and CDR2 sequences are LGHNA and YNFKEQ. V was pared by 2 bases and J by 2 bases, with 13 bases between. The CDR3 runs 15 residues. CDR3 in DNA: TGTGCCAGCAGCCAACCTGGGGGGGGCACCTACGAGCAGTACTTC. Its translation: CASSQPGGGTYEQYF.

This clone was seen a single time. The gene calls are TRBV7-8 and TRBJ1-1, with 7 bases identical to TRBD1. Trimming cost V 5 bases and J 8 bases; bases outside gene matches: 8. The CDR3 has 13 residues. Germline CDR1 and CDR2: SGHVS and FQNEAQ. This CDR3 reads CASSPTTGTEAFF. The DNA of the CDR3 is TGTGCCAGCAGCCCAACGACAGGGACGGAAGCTTTCTTT. Full variable domain (outside the CDR3, taken from reference TRBV7-8 and TRBJ1-1): GAGVSQSPRYKVAKRGQDVALRCDPISGHVSLFWYQQALGQGPEFLTYFQNEAQLDKSGLPSDRFFAERPEGSVSTLKIQRTQQEDSAVYLCASSPTTGTEAFFGQGTRLTVV.

The chain uses TRBV6-5 and TRBJ2-7, with TRBD1 matching 10 bases. The V gene end was trimmed by 4 bases and the J gene end by 6 bases; junction bases not matched to a gene: 6. The CDR3 has 14 residues. Germline V gene sequence: CDR1 MNHEY, CDR2 SVGAGI. The CDR3 DNA is TGTGCCAGCAGTTGGCGGGGGACAGGGGCCGAGCAGTACTTC. Translation gives CASSWRGTGAEQYF.

The chain employs TRBV5-1 and TRBJ1-4; maybe TRBD1 (5 bases). Trimming removed 3 bases at V and 7 bases at J, with 13 bases between. CDR1 SGHRS and CDR2 YFSETQ come from the germline V gene. This CDR3 region has 14 residues. In nucleotides, the CDR3 is TGCGCCAGCAGCTCCGGGGGAATTGGTGAAAAACTGTTTTTT. It is translated as CASSSGGIGEKLFF.

The V and J genes are TRBV15 and TRBJ1-1; TRBD1 agrees at 9 bases. Germline V gives CDR1 LNHNV, CDR2 YYDKDF (reference sequence). There are 17 residues in the CDR3. After removal of 0 bases from V and 5 bases from J, the junction contained 10 bases not matched to a gene. The CDR3 nucleotides read TGTGCCACCAGCAGAGATCCCGCTGAGACAGGGGGTACTGAAGCTTTCTTT. Translating it yields CATSRDPAETGGTEAFF.

V gene TRBV28 combines with J gene TRBJ1-5; D gene ambiguous. Germline CDR1 and CDR2: MDHEN and SYDVKM. V gave up 6 bases and J gave up 0 bases, with 9 bases separating them. CDR3 length: 14 amino acids. The DNA for the CDR3 is TGTGCCAGCAGATCTCATAGTAGCAATCAGCCCCAGCATTTT. This sequence encodes CASRSHSSNQPQHF.

The V call is TRBV5-5, the J call TRBJ1-4; 7 bases are shared with TRBD1. Looked up from germline, CDR1 is SGHKS and CDR2 is YYEKEE (reference sequence). V shed 0 bases and J 3 bases; nucleotides not matched to a gene: 5. The CDR3 covers 16 residues. The CDR3: CASSLGPGQPNEKLFF. DNA for the CDR3: TGTGCCAGCAGCTTGGGTCCGGGACAGCCTAATGAAAAACTGTTTTTT.

Note on this clone: The germline gene is not matched at one end of the junction; a read error may be the cause. The CDR3 sequence: CASSPKGGNQPQNF. CDR3 bases: TGTGCCAGCAGCCCCAAAGGGGGTAATCAGCCCCAGAATTTT. The J gene is TRBJ1-5, the V gene TRBV7-9; TRBD1 is a possible D gene (6 bases). The CDR3 has 14 residues. CDR1 and CDR2 (germline): SEHNR, FQNEAQ (reference sequence).

The V gene is TRBV7-3, the J gene TRBJ2-5, with 11 positions matching TRBD2. The CDR3 length is 15 residues. Unmatched junction bases numbered 3, after V lost 5 bases and J lost 1 base. CDR1 is SGHTA and CDR2 is FQGTGA in the germline V gene. The CDR3 spells CASSPTSGVQETQYF. CDR3 in DNA: TGTGCCAGCAGCCCGACTAGCGGGGTCCAAGAGACCCAGTACTTC.

The chain employs TRBV5-1 and TRBJ1-2, with D uncertain. This CDR3 is built from 21 residues. Germline V CDR1 and CDR2: SGHRS, YFSETQ. The V gene lost 6 bases and the J gene lost 4 bases, with 37 bases spanning the gap. The CDR3 nucleotides read TGCGCCAGCACCGCGGGAGATAGAATGCTCTCTTTGCTAGGAACAGTCTATGGCTACACCTTC. It specifies CASTAGDRMLSLLGTVYGYTF.

The chain links TRBV15 to TRBJ2-1; 13 nucleotides line up with TRBD2. The CDR3 consists of 18 residues. The V and J ends lost 0 bases and 3 bases, in that order; junction bases with no gene match: 5. CDR1 LNHNV and CDR2 YYDKDF come from the germline V gene (reference sequence). CDR3 nucleotides: TGTGCCACCAGCAGAGATCAGAGGACTAGCGGGAGCTACAATGAGCAGTTCTTC. Protein: CATSRDQRTSGSYNEQFF.

The gene calls are TRBV19 and TRBJ1-1; 9 nucleotides match TRBD1. V lost 7 bases, J lost 6 bases, and 9 bases stayed unmatched. Germline CDR1 reads LNHDA; CDR2 reads SQIVND (reference sequence). The CDR3 length is 14 residues. The CDR3 protein is CASTGQGRVAEAFF. The DNA of the CDR3 is TGTGCCAGTACGGGACAGGGACGAGTCGCTGAAGCTTTCTTT.

The chain uses TRBV4-3 and TRBJ2-1, with TRBD2 matching over 14 bases. CDR1 is LGHNA and CDR2 is YSLEER in the germline V gene. With V trimmed by 2 bases and J by 5 bases, 17 bases remained unmatched. The CDR3 length is 21 residues. CDR3 sequence reads: CASSQFAGTSGSQYLHNEQFF. CDR3 nucleotide sequence: TGCGCCAGCAGCCAATTCGCCGGGACTAGCGGGAGTCAATACCTTCACAATGAGCAGTTCTTC.

CDR3 residues: CASRTGVRTGELFF. The DNA of the CDR3 is TGTGCCAGCCGGACAGGGGTTCGCACCGGGGAGCTGTTTTTT. V usage is TRBV6-4 and J usage is TRBJ2-2, with 9 bases aligning to TRBD1. V shed 8 bases, J shed 4 bases, and the junction held 5 bases outside the gene matches. Per germline, CDR1 MRHNA and CDR2 SNTAGT. The CDR3 runs to 14 residues.

Concerning this clone: The junction departs from germline at one end; a sequencing error may be responsible. The V gene is TRBV5-6, the J gene TRBJ2-6; 7 bases map to TRBD1. Germline V gene lookup returns CDR1 SGHDT and CDR2 YYEEEE. This CDR3 region has 18 residues. The CDR3 reads CASSRPDRFSSGANVLPF. CDR3 sequence (DNA): TGTGCCAGCAGCCGGCCGGACAGGTTTAGCTCTGGGGCCAACGTCCTGCCTTTC.

This clone was counted between two and nine times. CDR3 region: CASSPGLAGEIGELFF. The CDR3 region has the DNA TGTGCCAGCAGTCCCGGACTAGCGGGAGAAATCGGGGAGCTGTTTTTT. The chain links TRBV6-4 to TRBJ2-2; 13 positions match TRBD2. Unmatched junction bases numbered 7, after V lost 5 bases and J lost 7 bases. In germline, CDR1 is MRHNA, CDR2 SNTAGT. The CDR3 contains 16 residues.

This clone appeared a few times. This chain uses TRBV29-1 with TRBJ2-5, with 9 bases fitting TRBD2. Germline CDR1 SQVTM, CDR2 ANQGSEA. The CDR3 is 16 residues long. Unmatched junction bases numbered 12, after V lost 2 bases and J lost 5 bases. CDR3 sequence reads: CSVETAGGPEGETQYF. The CDR3, as DNA: TGCAGCGTTGAAACTGCGGGAGGGCCCGAGGGCGAGACCCAGTACTTC. Full variable domain (outside the CDR3, taken from reference TRBV29-1 and TRBJ2-5): SAVISQKPSRDICQRGTSLTIQCQVDSQVTMMFWYRQQPGQSLTLIATANQGSEATYESGFVIDKFPISRPNLTFSTLTVSNMSPEDSSIYLCSVETAGGPEGETQYFGPGTRLLVL.

The genes are TRBV27 and TRBJ1-3, with TRBD1 matching over 8 bases. Germline lookup yields CDR1 MNHEY and CDR2 SMNVEV (reference sequence). CDR3 length: 17 residues. V was pared by 6 bases and J by 1 base, with 11 bases of the junction left unmatched. The CDR3 coding sequence is TGTGCCAGCAGCACGCGACAGGGGAAACGTTCTGGAAACACCATATATTTT. As protein: CASSTRQGKRSGNTIYF.

The V and J genes are TRBV7-8 and TRBJ2-7; weak D call: TRBD1 (6 bases). CDR1 and CDR2 from the germline V gene are SGHVS and FQNEAQ. Trimming stripped 5 bases from V and 7 bases from J, with 18 bases between. The CDR3 length is 14 residues. Written as DNA, the CDR3 is TGTGCCAGCAGCCTTACTGCCGAGGGGGAAGAGCAGTACTTC. This encodes CASSLTAEGEEQYF.

The rearrangement joins TRBV28 to TRBJ2-7, with D unclear. V was cut by 4 bases and J by 2 bases, with 18 bases left in between. Germline V CDR1 and CDR2: MDHEN, SYDVKM. This CDR3 is built from 16 residues. CDR3 coding DNA: TGTGCCAGCAGTTCTAGACGTTCTAGGCTGACCTACGAGCAGTACTTC. Amino acids: CASSSRRSRLTYEQYF.

This chain links TRBV28 with TRBJ2-2; TRBD1 is a possible D gene (6 bases). Germline V CDR1 and CDR2: MDHEN, SYDVKM. The CDR3 is made up of 17 amino acids. V was clipped by 6 bases and J by 5 bases, with 22 bases between them. CDR3 loop: CASSPHPGQPETGELFF. CDR3 sequence (DNA): TGTGCCAGCAGCCCCCATCCGGGACAACCGGAAACCGGGGAGCTGTTTTTT.